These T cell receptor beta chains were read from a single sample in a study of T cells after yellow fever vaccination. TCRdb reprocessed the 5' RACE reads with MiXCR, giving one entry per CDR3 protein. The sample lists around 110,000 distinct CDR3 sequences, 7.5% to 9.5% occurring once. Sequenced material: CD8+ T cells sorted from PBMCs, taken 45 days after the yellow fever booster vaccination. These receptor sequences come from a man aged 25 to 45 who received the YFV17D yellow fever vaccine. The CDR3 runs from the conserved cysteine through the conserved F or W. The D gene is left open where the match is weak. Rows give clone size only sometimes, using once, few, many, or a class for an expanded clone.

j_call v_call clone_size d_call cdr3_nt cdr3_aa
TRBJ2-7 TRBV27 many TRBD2 TGTGCCAGCAGTTTAGCGGCGGGGGATTTCTACGAGCAGTACTTC CASSLAAGDFYEQYF
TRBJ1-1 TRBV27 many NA TGTGCCAGCAGTTTATACCCCACGGACAACACTGAAGCTTTCTTT CASSLYPTDNTEAFF
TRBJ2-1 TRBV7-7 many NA TGTGCTAGCAGCCCCATCCCCGGCCTACAATCTAGTGAGCAGTTCTTC CASSPIPGLQSSEQFF
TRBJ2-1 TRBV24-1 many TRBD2 TGTGCCACCGCGGCTAGCGGGAGATTTCTGTTCTTC CATAASGRFLFF
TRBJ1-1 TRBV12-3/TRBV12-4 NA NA TGTGCCAGCAGTTTCATGGGTATGAACACTGAAGCTTTCTTT CASSFMGMNTEAFF
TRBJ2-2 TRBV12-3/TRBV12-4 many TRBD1 TGTGCCAGCAGTTTATCACAGGGGCATACCGGGGAGCTGTTTTTT CASSLSQGHTGELFF
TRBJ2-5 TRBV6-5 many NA TGTGCCAGCAGTTACTCGTCCCCGGGAACACAAGAGACCCAGTACTTC CASSYSSPGTQETQYF
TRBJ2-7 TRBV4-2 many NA TGTGCCAGCAGCCAAGAGCAACTATCTCCCTCGGGGGAGCAGTACTTC CASSQEQLSPSGEQYF
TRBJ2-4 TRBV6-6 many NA TGTGCCAGTCAAGGTTTGGAAAACATTCAGTACTTC CASQGLENIQYF
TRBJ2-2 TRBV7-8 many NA TGTGCCAGCAGCTTATCTAGTAGGGAGCTGTTTTTT CASSLSSRELFF
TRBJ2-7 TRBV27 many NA TGTGCCAGCAGTTTAGTGGGGACCTACGAGCAGTACTTC CASSLVGTYEQYF
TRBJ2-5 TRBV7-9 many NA TGTGCCAGCAGTAGTACTGACGGCGGCCAAGAGACCCAGTACTTC CASSSTDGGQETQYF
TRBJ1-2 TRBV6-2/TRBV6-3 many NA TGTGCCAGCAGTTACGGAGCTGGCTACACCTTC CASSYGAGYTF
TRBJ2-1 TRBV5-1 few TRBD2 TGCGCCAGCAGCAAGACTAGCGGGAACTACAATGAGCAGTTCTTC CASSKTSGNYNEQFF
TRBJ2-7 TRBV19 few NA TGTGCCAGTAGTATATCGGGTTCGACAGACAACGAGCAGTACTTC CASSISGSTDNEQYF
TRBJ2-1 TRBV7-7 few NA TGTGCTAGCAGCCCTCAGGACAGCCTATACAATGAGCAGTTCTTC CASSPQDSLYNEQFF
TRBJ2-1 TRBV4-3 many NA TGCGCCAGCAGCCAAGGATGGGATAGGTCCTACAATGAGCAGTTCTTC CASSQGWDRSYNEQFF
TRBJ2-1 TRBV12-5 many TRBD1 TGTGCTAGTGGGGCCGGGACAGGGGTTGGGGAGCAGTTCTTC CASGAGTGVGEQFF
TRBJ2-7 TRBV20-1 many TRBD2 TGCAGTGCTTTTTTGGCGCGGGAGGGCCCCTACGAGCAGTACTTC CSAFLAREGPYEQYF
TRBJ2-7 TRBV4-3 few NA TGCGCCAGCAGCCCTGACAGTGAATCCTACGAGCAGTACTTC CASSPDSESYEQYF
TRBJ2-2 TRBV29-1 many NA TGCAGCGTTGAAGACAAGGGGCTGAACACCGGGGAGCTGTTTTTT CSVEDKGLNTGELFF
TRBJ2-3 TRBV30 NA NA TGTGCCTCCCGAGCGGTGCCAGATACGCAGTATTTT CASRAVPDTQYF
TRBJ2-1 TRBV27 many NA TGTGCCAGCAGTTTACTAGCCGAGTACAATGAGCAGTTCTTC CASSLLAEYNEQFF
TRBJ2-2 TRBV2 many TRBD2 TGTGCCAGCATCAGAACGGGGGCTCTAGCGGGCCCCGATGGGTACACCGGGGAGCTGTTTTTT CASIRTGALAGPDGYTGELFF
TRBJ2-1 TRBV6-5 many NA TGTGCCAGCAGTTACTACGGCTACAATGAGCAGTTCTTC CASSYYGYNEQFF
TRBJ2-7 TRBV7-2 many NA TGTGCCAGCAGCTCCGGGATATCTTACGAGCAGTACTTC CASSSGISYEQYF
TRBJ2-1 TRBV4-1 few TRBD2 TGCGCCAGCAGCCAAGTGCGGGAGACCTACAATGAGCAGTTCTTC CASSQVRETYNEQFF
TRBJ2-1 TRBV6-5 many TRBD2 TGTGCCAGCAGTTACTCCCCTTTAGCGGGAGTTAATGAGCAGTTCTTC CASSYSPLAGVNEQFF
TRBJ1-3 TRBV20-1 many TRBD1 TGCAGTGCTAGCGGGCGGGGACAGGGAACCATATATTTT CSASGRGQGTIYF
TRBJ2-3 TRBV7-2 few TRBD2 TGTGCCAGCTCGGTCGCGGGAGAGGATATATCCGCAGATACGCAGTATTTT CASSVAGEDISADTQYF
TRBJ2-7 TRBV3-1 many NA TGTGCCAGCAGCCACGATCCTACGTCTGTCTACGAGCAGTACTTC CASSHDPTSVYEQYF
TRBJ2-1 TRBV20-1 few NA TGCAGTGCTAGCGTATTCTATGAGCAGTTCTTC CSASVFYEQFF
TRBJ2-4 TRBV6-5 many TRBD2 TGTGCCAGCAGTTACGCGGGAGGAACAAACATTCAGTACTTC CASSYAGGTNIQYF
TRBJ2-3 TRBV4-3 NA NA TGCGCCAGCAGCCAAGCCTGGGGCACAGATACGCAGTATTTT CASSQAWGTDTQYF
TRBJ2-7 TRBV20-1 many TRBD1 TGCAGTGCTAGAGATCCAGGACAGGGGAACTTCGAGCAGTACTTC CSARDPGQGNFEQYF
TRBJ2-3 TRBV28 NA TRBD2 TGTGCCAGCAGTGTGTCGGGAGGGGCGAATACGCAGTATTTT CASSVSGGANTQYF
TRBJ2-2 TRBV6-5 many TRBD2 TGTGCCAGCAGTTACGAAGGAGCGGGAGGGCCCTCCGACGGGGAGCTGTTTTTT CASSYEGAGGPSDGELFF
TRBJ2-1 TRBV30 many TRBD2 TGTGCCTGGAGTTACGGGAGGGGGAATGAGCAGTTCTTC CAWSYGRGNEQFF
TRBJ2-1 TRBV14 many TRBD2 TGTGCCAGCAGCCAAGGACTAGCGATTACCTACAATGAGCAGTTCTTC CASSQGLAITYNEQFF
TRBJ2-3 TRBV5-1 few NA TGCGCCAGCAGCCCTGCGCCGACAGCCCTGTCAGGTGCAGATACGCAGTATTTT CASSPAPTALSGADTQYF
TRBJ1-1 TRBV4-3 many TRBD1 TGCGCCAGCAGCCAAGTTACAGGGGGCGCGGAGGCTTTCTTT CASSQVTGGAEAFF
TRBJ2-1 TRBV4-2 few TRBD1 TGTGCCAGCAGCCAAGAAGCGGGACAGGGCCACAATGAGCAGTTCTTC CASSQEAGQGHNEQFF
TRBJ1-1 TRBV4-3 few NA TGCGCCAGCAGCCAAGTTTGGGGGAACACTGAAGCTTTCTTT CASSQVWGNTEAFF
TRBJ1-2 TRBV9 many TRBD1 TGTGCCAGCAGCGTAGGACAGGGAACCTATGGCTACACCTTC CASSVGQGTYGYTF
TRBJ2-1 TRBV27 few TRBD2 TGTGCCAGCAGTTTATCTACTAGCGGGAATGAGCAGTTCTTC CASSLSTSGNEQFF